The present T cell receptor beta chain was sequenced within a study of tumor-infiltrating lymphocytes in localized non-small cell lung cancer. General study findings and limits: Higher tumor T cell infiltration than in uninvolved lung was supported by TCRbeta sequencing.

Points on this clone: What it binds is not known.

Clones were sequenced by immunoSEQ multiplex PCR, and TCRdb holds only the in-frame ones, with some missing. Of about 15,000 clones listed, roughly four fifths are singletons. J was trimmed by 4 bases and V by 9 bases; bases with no gene match: 5. Germline CDR1 PRHDT, CDR2 FYEKMQ (reference sequence). The length of the CDR3 is 13 residues. V is TRBV13 and J is TRBJ2-7; 11 bases fit TRBD1. This receptor was taken from a human donor with non-small cell lung cancer. Sequencing was done on a sample of lung tumor tissue. The CDR3 DNA reads TGTGCCAGTGGGGGGACAGGGGGTTACGAGCAGTACTTC. This gives the protein CASGGTGGYEQYF.